This T cell receptor (beta chain) is from a study of shared T cell receptors in the human thymus (dated by TCRdb to the early 2020s). Notes on the research overall: The study examined how the human thymus generates shared, self-reactive T-cell receptor alpha chains.

The receptor library was made with the immunoSEQ multiplex PCR assay. What TCRdb holds here is the immuneACCESS table cut down to in-frame rearrangements. Part of the clones is not present; checked against another copy, under half of the missing clones reflect an unresolved V gene, and the others are unexplained. The sample table contains 700,000 or so clones; only one count was recorded for approximately 85% of them. Together, the top ten hold around 0.0099% of the sample. The germline V gene (reference sequence) supplies CDR1 LNHDA and CDR2 SQIVND. CDR3 length: 18 amino acids, cysteine to phenylalanine. Of all the DNA, just the CDR3 is kept, 54 bases in frame from base 1. After removal of 5 bases from V and 0 bases from J, the junction retains 10 bases not matched to a gene. Points on this clone: Its antigen specificity is not known. No base quality information exists; no much larger clone differs at one position.

This sample was shared with a second study, whose subject was human thymus T cells. That second publication adds: Immunologically healthy infants undergoing open corrective cardiac surgery for congenital heart defects in Finland were used as donors. Thymus tissue was obtained as surgical resects removed during corrective cardiac surgery. Both the thymic and the peripheral blood repertoires appeared to show biased V and J gene segment usage. The related research found that thymic TCR repertoires overlapped highly between unrelated individuals. The study described the TCR alpha and beta repertoires in under ten infant thymus samples and a few matching peripheral blood samples. Donor ages ranged from roughly 7 to 244 days, and the cohort comprised five to seven male and two female infants. Thymocytes were released mechanically from tissue and stored at -70 °C as pellets of 10-30 million cells. A QIAsymphony instrument was used to extract genomic DNA from the frozen cell pellets. The immunoSEQ multiplex PCR assay was used to amplify the TCRB and TCRAD loci from a standardized amount of quality-controlled genomic DNA. Amplicons spanned the V(D)J region at a length sufficient to cover the CDR3 and identify V and J genes. Through the commercial immunoSEQ service, the amplicons were sequenced on an Illumina platform. Primer bias and sequencing errors were corrected as previously described, and TCRAD and TCRB definitions were based on the IMGT database. immunoSEQ Analyzer 3.0 and VDJTools were used for repertoire analysis, which covered basic statistics, V/J segment usage, diversity estimates, rarefaction and pairwise overlap. Diversity was estimated using the Chao1, ChaoE, Efron-Thisted, Shannon and inverse Simpson indices, and was also estimated on datasets down-sampled to the size of the smallest sample. Repertoire overlap was determined by strict matching of CDR3 nucleotide sequence, V gene and J gene, and Jaccard-based multidimensional scaling clustering was applied. On average, thymus samples yielded about 810,000 unique TCRB clonotypes, whereas blood samples yielded about 84,000.

The V and J segments used are TRBV19 and TRBJ2-6; TRBD1 lines up with 7 middle nucleotides. Specimen: thymocytes. The receptor's source is a girl under three years old with a congenital heart defect. Donor details come from another sample of the same person, matched by shared clones. The CDR3 protein: CASSAGTATYSGANVLTF. The DNA is TGTGCCAGTAGTGCCGGGACAGCCACTTACTCTGGGGCCAACGTCCTGACTTTC.